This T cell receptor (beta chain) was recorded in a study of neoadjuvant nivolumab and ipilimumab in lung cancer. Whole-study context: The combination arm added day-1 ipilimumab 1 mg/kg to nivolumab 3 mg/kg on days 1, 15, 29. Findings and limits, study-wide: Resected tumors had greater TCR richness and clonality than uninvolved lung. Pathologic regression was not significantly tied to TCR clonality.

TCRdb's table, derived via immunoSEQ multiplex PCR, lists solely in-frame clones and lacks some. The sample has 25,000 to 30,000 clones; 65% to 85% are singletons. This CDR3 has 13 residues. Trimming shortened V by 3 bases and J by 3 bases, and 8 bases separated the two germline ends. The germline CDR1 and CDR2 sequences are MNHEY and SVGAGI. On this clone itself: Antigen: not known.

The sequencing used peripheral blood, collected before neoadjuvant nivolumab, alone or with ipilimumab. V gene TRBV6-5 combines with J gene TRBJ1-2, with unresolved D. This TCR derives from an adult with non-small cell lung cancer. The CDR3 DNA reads TGTGCCAGCAGTTATGACAACCACTATGGCTACACCTTC. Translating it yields CASSYDNHYGYTF.